The 9 T cell receptor beta chains below all came from one sample that was sequenced in a study of OX40 agonist ivuxolimab in advanced cancers. The method behind the library was the immunoSEQ multiplex PCR assay. TCRdb holds this immuneACCESS table with in-frame rearrangements only. Some clones are missing; in checked studies, unresolved V genes explain under half, and the rest has no known cause. A total of around 84,000 clones appear in this sample, just under 95% of them only once. The ten top clones hold 9.5% to 11% of the sample. The input for sequencing was CD4+ or CD8+ T cells sorted from blood, taken in a trial of the OX40 agonist ivuxolimab. Every receptor here comes from an adult with an advanced solid tumor such as melanoma, head and neck, liver or kidney cancer.

V usage is TRBV6-5 and J usage is TRBJ2-7; 8 bases agree with TRBD1. V lost 4 bases to trimming and J lost 0 bases; unmatched junction nucleotides: 5. The germline gives CDR1 MNHEY, CDR2 SVGAGI. The CDR3 extends over 15 amino acids. CDR3 sequence reads: CASSFPTGDSYEQYF. The CDR3 DNA follows: TGTGCCAGCAGTTTCCCGACAGGGGACTCCTACGAGCAGTACTTC.

The chain couples TRBV9 to TRBJ1-1; no definite D call. Germline values: CDR1 SGDLS, CDR2 YYNGEE. CDR3 size: 13 residues. V was trimmed by 3 bases and J by 0 bases, leaving 6 bases between them. The CDR3 DNA is TGTGCCAGCAGCGGCGGTCTGAACACTGAAGCTTTCTTT. The encoded protein is CASSGGLNTEAFF. The whole variable domain, remainder taken from reference TRBV9 and TRBJ1-1, is DSGVTQTPKHLITATGQRVTLRCSPRSGDLSVYWYQQSLDQGLQFLIQYYNGEERAKGNILERFSAQQFPDLHSELNLSSLELGDSALYFCASSGGLNTEAFFGQGTRLTVV.

Note on this clone: At one of its ends the junction is not consistent with the germline gene, which may arise from a read error. The J gene is TRBJ2-1, the V gene TRBV19; D is perhaps TRBD1 (6 bases). CDR1 and CDR2 from the germline V gene are LNHDA and SQIVND (reference sequence). This CDR3 spans 14 amino acids. The CDR3 DNA sequence: TGTGCCAGTAGAATAGGGACATCCTACAATGAGCAGTTCTTC. It translates to CASRIGTSYNEQFF.

The chain carries TRBV5-4 and TRBJ2-7, with 10 positions matching TRBD1. The V and J ends lost 4 bases and 5 bases, in that order; junction bases with no gene match: 12. The germline gives CDR1 SGHNT, CDR2 YYREEE (reference sequence). The CDR3 runs to 16 residues. The CDR3 is CASSPLLGQGFHEQYF. The CDR3 DNA sequence: TGTGCCAGCAGCCCCCTCCTGGGACAGGGGTTTCACGAGCAGTACTTC.

The J gene is TRBJ2-1, the V gene TRBV27; 10 bases agree with TRBD2. V gave up 8 bases and J gave up 5 bases; unmatched junction bases: 6. CDR1 is MNHEY and CDR2 is SMNVEV in the germline V gene (reference sequence). CDR3 length: 14 amino acids. DNA of the CDR3: TGTGCCAGCTTGAAGCGGGGGGGCCACAATGAGCAGTTCTTC. It is translated as CASLKRGGHNEQFF.

This chain connects TRBV7-6 to TRBJ2-2, with 7 bases identical to TRBD1. In germline, CDR1 is SGHVS, CDR2 FNYEAQ. This CDR3 comprises 15 residues. The ends lost 5 bases at V and 0 bases at J; junction bases unmatched: 3. The CDR3 reads CASSQGVSNTGELFF. For the CDR3, the DNA is TGTGCCAGCAGCCAGGGGGTATCGAACACCGGGGAGCTGTTTTTT.

The table lists this clone with a count of one. V gene TRBV11-1 combines with J gene TRBJ2-7, with TRBD1 matching 9 bases. Per the germline V gene, CDR1 is SGHAT and CDR2 is FQDESV (reference sequence). J lost 4 bases, V lost 5 bases, and 6 bases had no gene match. This CDR3 spans 14 amino acids. This CDR3 is CASSLGGTGYEQYF. The CDR3 DNA follows: TGTGCCAGCAGCCTCGGTGGGACAGGGTACGAGCAGTACTTC.

The CDR3: CASSGTPAGAEQYF. CDR3 nucleotide sequence: TGTGCCAGCAGCGGAACACCCGCGGGGGCCGAGCAGTACTTC. This chain connects TRBV5-6 to TRBJ2-7, with D perhaps matching TRBD2 (7 bases). In germline, CDR1 is SGHDT, CDR2 YYEEEE. The CDR3 is made up of 14 amino acids. V gave up 4 bases and J gave up 6 bases, with 17 bases separating them. The complete variable domain, with remaining parts taken from reference TRBV5-6 and TRBJ2-7, reads DAGVTQSPTHLIKTRGQQVTLRCSPKSGHDTVSWYQQALGQGPQFIFQYYEEEERQRGNFPDRFSGHQFPNYSSELNVNALLLGDSALYLCASSGTPAGAEQYFGPGTRLTVT.

The chain joins TRBV9 to TRBJ1-1, with 9 nucleotides matching TRBD1. Per germline, CDR1 SGDLS and CDR2 YYNGEE. The CDR3 length is 13 residues. The junction had 5 bases not matched to a gene; V was cut back by 7 bases and J by 4 bases. CDR3 nucleotide sequence: TGTGCCAGCCGGGGACAGGGTGGCACTGAAGCTTTCTTT. It is translated as CASRGQGGTEAFF.